This T cell receptor beta chain was captured in a study of T-cell memory formation after mild COVID-19. At the level of the study: TCR clusters were mostly confined to one donor each. Findings of the study overall: There was a balanced CD4/CD8 profile in clones contracting day 15 to 85, and later expanders leaned CD4+. Nothing confirmed that second-wave clones peaking on day 37 were specific for SARS-CoV-2.

A few counts support this clonotype. Its antigen is undetermined. CDR1 and CDR2 (germline): MNHEY, SVGEGT. The CDR3 totals 14 residues. The germline V and J ends were trimmed by 6 bases and 2 bases, with 14 bases remaining between them. In TCRdb, the 5' RACE reads were re-called with MiXCR into one record per CDR3 protein. This sample has about 400,000 distinct CDR3 sequences; less than 25% occur once, and the top ten carry about 12%. The sequenced sample consisted of PBMCs or a T cell subset sorted from them (not recorded which). The rearrangement links TRBV6-2 or TRBV6-3 to TRBJ2-7; D is uncertain. The receptor was derived from an adult woman who had mild COVID-19 (a few samples of this study predate the infection). Cell type and time point are not known. This chain's CDR3 is CASSLSGSPYEQYF. The CDR3 region has the DNA TGTGCCAGCAGCCTCTCCGGATCGCCCTACGAGCAGTACTTC.